These T cell receptor beta chains were read from a single sample in a study of STAT3 mutations in large granular lymphocyte leukemia. TCRdb keeps only in-frame clones here, not all; method: immunoSEQ multiplex PCR. This sample has a few thousand clones, with roughly 47% found just once. The sample taken for sequencing was peripheral blood mononuclear cells. The receptors were gathered from a man aged 50 or older with T-cell large granular lymphocyte leukemia. Some clones in this sample may be carry-over from other donors' samples. Each CDR3 is given with its conserved first and last residue. Each record gives: V gene, J gene, clone size, D gene, CDR3 DNA, CDR3 protein. The D gene is left open where the match is weak. Rows give clone size only sometimes, using once, few, many, or a class for an expanded clone.

>TRBV5-8|TRBJ2-4|large|.
TGTGCCAGCAGCGGGGGGCTAGCCAAAAACATTCAGTACTTC
CASSGGLAKNIQYF
>TRBV27|TRBJ2-7|few|.
TGTGCCAGCAGTCTCGGACTGGTCCACGAGCAGTACTTC
CASSLGLVHEQYF
>TRBV6-5|TRBJ2-7|.|.
TGTGCCAGCAGTACCCTCTTATACGAGCAGTACTTC
CASSTLLYEQYF
>TRBV7-9|TRBJ2-4|.|.
TGTGCCAGCAGCCTACCGAGGGGCATTCAGTACTTC
CASSLPRGIQYF
>TRBV4-2|TRBJ2-7|.|TRBD2
TGTGCCAGCAGCCAAGATCAAGCGGGAGACAGCTACGAGCAGTACTTC
CASSQDQAGDSYEQYF
>TRBV5-1|TRBJ1-1|.|.
TGCGCCAGCAGCCCTCAGGGGTCCCCGAACACTGAAGCTTTCTTT
CASSPQGSPNTEAFF
>TRBV20-1|TRBJ2-7|.|.
TGCAGTGCCAGGGCGGGCTACGAGCAGTACTTC
CSARAGYEQYF
>TRBV5-1|TRBJ2-7|.|.
TGCGCCAGCAGCGCCCCTGGCGAGCAGTACTTC
CASSAPGEQYF
>TRBV4-1|TRBJ1-6|.|TRBD1
TGCGCCAGCAGCCAGCCCCCCACGACAGGGCAAGATTCACCCCTCCACTTT
CASSQPPTTGQDSPLHF
>TRBV7-3|TRBJ1-1|few|.
TGTGCCAGCAGCATAACAGTGTCGAACACTGAAGCTTTCTTT
CASSITVSNTEAFF
>TRBV12-5|TRBJ1-1|.|.
TGTGCTAGTGGTTGGGGGATCACTGAAGCTTTCTTT
CASGWGITEAFF
>TRBV5-1|TRBJ2-7|once|.
TGCGCCAGCAGCTTACAGGTGTCGGGCCGCGAGCAGTACTTC
CASSLQVSGREQYF
>TRBV4-1|TRBJ1-5|medium-sized|TRBD1
TGCGCCAGCAGCCATACGGACAGGGGTTGGAATCAGCCCCAGCATTTT
CASSHTDRGWNQPQHF
>TRBV19|TRBJ1-2|.|.
TGTGCCAGTGGGGATTCTAACTATGGCTACACCTTC
CASGDSNYGYTF
>TRBV5-1|TRBJ2-5|.|.
TGCGCCAGCAGCTTAAGGACGAACCAAGAGACCCAGTACTTC
CASSLRTNQETQYF
>TRBV7-9|TRBJ1-2|.|.
TGTGCCAGCAGCGCAAGGGGGGGCTATGGCTACACCTTC
CASSARGGYGYTF
>TRBV5-6|TRBJ2-2|.|.
TGTGCCAGCAGCCCCGGTGACACCGGGGAGCTGTTTTTT
CASSPGDTGELFF